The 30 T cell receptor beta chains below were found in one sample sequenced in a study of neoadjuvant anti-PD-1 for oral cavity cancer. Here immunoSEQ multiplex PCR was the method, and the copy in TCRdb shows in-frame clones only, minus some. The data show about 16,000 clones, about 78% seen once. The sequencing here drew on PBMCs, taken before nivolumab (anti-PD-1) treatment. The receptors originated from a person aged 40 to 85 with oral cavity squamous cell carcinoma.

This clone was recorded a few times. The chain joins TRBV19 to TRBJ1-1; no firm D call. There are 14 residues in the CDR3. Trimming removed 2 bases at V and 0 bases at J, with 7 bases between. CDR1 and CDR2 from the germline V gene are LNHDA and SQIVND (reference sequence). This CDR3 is CASSITQLNTEAFF. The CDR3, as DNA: TGTGCCAGTAGTATAACACAGCTGAACACTGAAGCTTTCTTT.

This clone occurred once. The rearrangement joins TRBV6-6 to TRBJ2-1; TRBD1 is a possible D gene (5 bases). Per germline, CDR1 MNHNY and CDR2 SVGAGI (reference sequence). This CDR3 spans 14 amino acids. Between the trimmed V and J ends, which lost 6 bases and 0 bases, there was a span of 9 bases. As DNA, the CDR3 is TGTGCCAGCAGACCCGACAGCTCCTACAATGAGCAGTTCTTC. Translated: CASRPDSSYNEQFF.

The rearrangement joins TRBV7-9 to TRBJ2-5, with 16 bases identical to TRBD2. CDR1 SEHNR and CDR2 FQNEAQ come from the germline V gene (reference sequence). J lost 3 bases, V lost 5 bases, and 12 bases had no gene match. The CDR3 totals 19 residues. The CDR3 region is CASSKGLAGGDRWKETQYF. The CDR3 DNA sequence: TGTGCCAGCAGCAAGGGACTAGCGGGGGGGGATCGGTGGAAAGAGACCCAGTACTTC.

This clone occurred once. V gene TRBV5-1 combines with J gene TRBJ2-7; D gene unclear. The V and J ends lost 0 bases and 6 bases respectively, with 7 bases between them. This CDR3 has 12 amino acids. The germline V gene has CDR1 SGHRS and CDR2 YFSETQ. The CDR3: CASSLDWGEQYF. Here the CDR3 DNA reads TGCGCCAGCAGCTTGGACTGGGGCGAGCAGTACTTC.

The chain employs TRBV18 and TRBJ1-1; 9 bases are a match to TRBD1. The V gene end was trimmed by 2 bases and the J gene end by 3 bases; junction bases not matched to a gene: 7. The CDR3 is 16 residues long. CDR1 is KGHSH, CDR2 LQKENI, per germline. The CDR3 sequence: CASSPIRRTGDTEAFF. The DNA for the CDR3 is TGTGCCAGCTCACCAATTCGGAGGACAGGGGACACTGAAGCTTTCTTT. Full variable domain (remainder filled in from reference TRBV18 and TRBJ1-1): NAGVMQNPRHLVRRRGQEARLRCSPMKGHSHVYWYRQLPEEGLKFMVYLQKENIIDESGMPKERFSAEFPKEGPSILRIQQVVRGDSAAYFCASSPIRRTGDTEAFFGQGTRLTVV.

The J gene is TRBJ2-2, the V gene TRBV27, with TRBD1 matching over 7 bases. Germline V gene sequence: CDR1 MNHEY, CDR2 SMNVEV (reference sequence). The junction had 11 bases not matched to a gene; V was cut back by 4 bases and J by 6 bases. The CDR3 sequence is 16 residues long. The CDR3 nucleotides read TGTGCCAGCAGTTCCAGACAGGGATTCCTTGCCGGGGAGCTGTTTTTT. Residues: CASSSRQGFLAGELFF.

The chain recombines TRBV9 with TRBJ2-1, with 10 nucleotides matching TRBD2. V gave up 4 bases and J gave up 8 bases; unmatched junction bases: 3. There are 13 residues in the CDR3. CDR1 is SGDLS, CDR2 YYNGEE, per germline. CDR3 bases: TGTGCCAGCAGCCCTAGCGGGAGTTATGAGCAGTTCTTC. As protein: CASSPSGSYEQFF.

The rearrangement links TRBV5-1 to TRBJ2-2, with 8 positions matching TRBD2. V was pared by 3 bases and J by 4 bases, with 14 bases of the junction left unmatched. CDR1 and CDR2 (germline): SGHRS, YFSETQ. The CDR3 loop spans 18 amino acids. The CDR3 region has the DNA TGCGCCAGCAGCTCCGGGACTAGGAGTATGGGGTCCACCGGGGAGCTGTTTTTT. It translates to CASSSGTRSMGSTGELFF.

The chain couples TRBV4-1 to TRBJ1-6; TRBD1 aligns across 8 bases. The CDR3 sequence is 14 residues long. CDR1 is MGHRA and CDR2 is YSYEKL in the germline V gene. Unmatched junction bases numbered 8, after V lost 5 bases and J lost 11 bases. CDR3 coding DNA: TGCGCCAGCAGCTACTGGGACAGGCGGGCACCCCTCCACTTT. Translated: CASSYWDRRAPLHF.

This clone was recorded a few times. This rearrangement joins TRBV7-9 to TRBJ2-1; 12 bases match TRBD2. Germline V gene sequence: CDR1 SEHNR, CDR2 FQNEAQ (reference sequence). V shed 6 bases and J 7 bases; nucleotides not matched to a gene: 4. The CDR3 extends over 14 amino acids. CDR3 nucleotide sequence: TGTGCCAGCAGATCGGGACTAGCGGGTAATGAGCAGTTCTTC. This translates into CASRSGLAGNEQFF.

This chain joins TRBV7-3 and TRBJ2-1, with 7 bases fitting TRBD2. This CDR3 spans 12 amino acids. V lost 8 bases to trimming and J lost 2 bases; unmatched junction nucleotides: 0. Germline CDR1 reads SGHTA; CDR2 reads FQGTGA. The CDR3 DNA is TGTGCCAGCGGGAGGGCCTACAATGAGCAGTTCTTC. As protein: CASGRAYNEQFF.

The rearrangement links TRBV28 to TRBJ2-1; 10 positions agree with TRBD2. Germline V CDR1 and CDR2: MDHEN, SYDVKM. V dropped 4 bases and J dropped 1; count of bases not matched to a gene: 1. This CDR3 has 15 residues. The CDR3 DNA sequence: TGTGCCAGCAGTTATAGCGGGAGGTCCTACAATGAGCAGTTCTTC. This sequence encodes CASSYSGRSYNEQFF.

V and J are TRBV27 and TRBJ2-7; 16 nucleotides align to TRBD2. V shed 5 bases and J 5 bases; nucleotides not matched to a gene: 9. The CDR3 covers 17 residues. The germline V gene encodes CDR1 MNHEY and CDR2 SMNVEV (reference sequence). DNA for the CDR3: TGTGCCAGCAGTAAGGGACTAGCGGGAGGGCCAGTCCACGAGCAGTACTTC. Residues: CASSKGLAGGPVHEQYF.

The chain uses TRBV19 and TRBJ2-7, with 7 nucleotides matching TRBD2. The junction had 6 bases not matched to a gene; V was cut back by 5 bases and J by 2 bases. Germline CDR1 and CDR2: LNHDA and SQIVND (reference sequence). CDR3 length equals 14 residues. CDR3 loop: CASSGASGPYEQYF. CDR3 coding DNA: TGTGCCAGTAGTGGGGCTAGCGGTCCCTACGAGCAGTACTTC.

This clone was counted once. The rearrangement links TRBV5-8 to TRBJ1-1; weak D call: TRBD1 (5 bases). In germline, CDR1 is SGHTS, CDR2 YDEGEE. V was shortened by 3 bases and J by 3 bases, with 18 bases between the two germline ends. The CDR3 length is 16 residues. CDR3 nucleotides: TGTGCCAGCAGCTCTCACCGGGGGTCTTCGGACACTGAAGCTTTCTTT. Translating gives CASSSHRGSSDTEAFF.

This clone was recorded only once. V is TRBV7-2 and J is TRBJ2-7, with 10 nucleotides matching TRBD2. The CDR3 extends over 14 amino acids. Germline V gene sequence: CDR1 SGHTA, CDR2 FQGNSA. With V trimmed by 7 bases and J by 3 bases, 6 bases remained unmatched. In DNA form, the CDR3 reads TGTGCCAGCACCAGAGCGGGAGGGTTCTACGAGCAGTACTTC. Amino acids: CASTRAGGFYEQYF.

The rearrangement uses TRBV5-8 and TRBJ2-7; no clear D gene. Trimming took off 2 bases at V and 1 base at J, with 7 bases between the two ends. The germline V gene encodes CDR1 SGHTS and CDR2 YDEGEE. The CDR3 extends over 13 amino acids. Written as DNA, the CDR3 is TGTGCCAGCAGCTTTCAAGGTTCCTACGAGCAGTACTTC. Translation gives CASSFQGSYEQYF.

Written as DNA, the CDR3 is TGCGCCAGCAGAGCCGCGTACAGGGGCGAGGTCGGCTACACCTTC. Translated: CASRAAYRGEVGYTF. The chain is built from TRBV5-1 and TRBJ1-2; 7 bases align to TRBD1. Germline CDR1 reads SGHRS; CDR2 reads YFSETQ. V trimming: 5 bases; J trimming: 8 bases; junction bases outside the gene matches: 15. The CDR3 has 15 residues.

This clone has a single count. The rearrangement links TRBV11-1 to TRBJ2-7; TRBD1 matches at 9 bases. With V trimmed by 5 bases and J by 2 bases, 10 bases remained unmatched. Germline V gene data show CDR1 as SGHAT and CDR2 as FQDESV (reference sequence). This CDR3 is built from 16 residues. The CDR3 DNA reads TGTGCCAGCAGCCCGATGCTGGGACAGGGCCCCTACGAGCAGTACTTC. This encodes CASSPMLGQGPYEQYF.

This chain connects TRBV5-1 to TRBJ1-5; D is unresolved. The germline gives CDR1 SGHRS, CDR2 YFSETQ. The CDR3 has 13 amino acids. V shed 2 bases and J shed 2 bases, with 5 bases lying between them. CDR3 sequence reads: CASSFWGNQPQHF. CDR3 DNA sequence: TGCGCCAGCAGCTTTTGGGGCAATCAGCCCCAGCATTTT.

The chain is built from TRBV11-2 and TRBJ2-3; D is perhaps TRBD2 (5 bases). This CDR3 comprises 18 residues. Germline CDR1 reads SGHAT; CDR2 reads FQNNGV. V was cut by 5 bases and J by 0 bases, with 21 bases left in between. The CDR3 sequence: CASSPVKGPRGSTDTQYF. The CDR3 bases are TGTGCCAGCAGCCCCGTCAAAGGACCCCGAGGGAGCACAGATACGCAGTATTTT.

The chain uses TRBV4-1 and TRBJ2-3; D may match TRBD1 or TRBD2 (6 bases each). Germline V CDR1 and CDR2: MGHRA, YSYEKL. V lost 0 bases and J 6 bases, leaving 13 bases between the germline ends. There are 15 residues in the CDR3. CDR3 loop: CASSQESGAGDTQYF. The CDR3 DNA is TGCGCCAGCAGCCAAGAGTCGGGGGCTGGGGATACGCAGTATTTT.

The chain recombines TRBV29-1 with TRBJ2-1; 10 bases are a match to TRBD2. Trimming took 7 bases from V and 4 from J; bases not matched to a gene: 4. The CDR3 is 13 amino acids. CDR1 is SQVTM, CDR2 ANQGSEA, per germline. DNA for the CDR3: TGCAGCGCCGGGACTAGCGATTACAATGAGCAGTTCTTC. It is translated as CSAGTSDYNEQFF.

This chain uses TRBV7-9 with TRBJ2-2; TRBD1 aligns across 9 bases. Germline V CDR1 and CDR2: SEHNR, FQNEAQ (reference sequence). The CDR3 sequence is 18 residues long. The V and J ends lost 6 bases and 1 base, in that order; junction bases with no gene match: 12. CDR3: CASRIRDSTGGNTGELFF. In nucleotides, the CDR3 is TGTGCCAGCAGGATACGAGACTCGACAGGGGGGAACACCGGGGAGCTGTTTTTT. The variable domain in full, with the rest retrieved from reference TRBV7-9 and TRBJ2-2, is DTGVSQNPRHKITKRGQNVTFRCDPISEHNRLYWYRQTLGQGPEFLTYFQNEAQLEKSRLLSDRFSAERPKGSFSTLEIQRTEQGDSAMYLCASRIRDSTGGNTGELFFGEGSRLTVL.

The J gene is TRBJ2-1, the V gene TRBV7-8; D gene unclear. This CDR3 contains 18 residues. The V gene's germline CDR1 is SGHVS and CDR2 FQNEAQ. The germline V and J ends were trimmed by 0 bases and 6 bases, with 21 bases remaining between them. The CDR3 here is CASSLAPPLLRSPNEQFF. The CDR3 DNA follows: TGTGCCAGCAGCTTAGCGCCGCCCCTCCTACGAAGCCCCAATGAGCAGTTCTTC. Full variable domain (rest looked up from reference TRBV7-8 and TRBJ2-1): GAGVSQSPRYKVAKRGQDVALRCDPISGHVSLFWYQQALGQGPEFLTYFQNEAQLDKSGLPSDRFFAERPEGSVSTLKIQRTQQEDSAVYLCASSLAPPLLRSPNEQFFGPGTRLTVL.

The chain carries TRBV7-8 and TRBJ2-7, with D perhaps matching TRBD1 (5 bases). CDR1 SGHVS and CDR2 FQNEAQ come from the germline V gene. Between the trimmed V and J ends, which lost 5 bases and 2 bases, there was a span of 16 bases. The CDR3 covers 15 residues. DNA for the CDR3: TGTGCCAGCAGCCGGACCAGGGTAACCCCCTACGAGCAGTACTTC. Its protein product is CASSRTRVTPYEQYF.

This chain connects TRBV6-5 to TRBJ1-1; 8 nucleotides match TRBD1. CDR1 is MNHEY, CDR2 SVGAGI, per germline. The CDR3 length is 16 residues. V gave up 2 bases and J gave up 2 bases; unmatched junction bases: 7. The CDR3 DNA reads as TGTGCCAGCAGTTACGTAAGGGGGACAGGTAACACTGAAGCTTTCTTT. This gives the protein CASSYVRGTGNTEAFF.

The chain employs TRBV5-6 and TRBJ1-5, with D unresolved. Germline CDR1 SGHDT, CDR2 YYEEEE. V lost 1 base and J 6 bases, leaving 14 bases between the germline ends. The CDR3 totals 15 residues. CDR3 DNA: TGTGCCAGCAGCTTGTTTTCGGGCGGAGGTCAGCCCCAGCATTTT. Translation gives CASSLFSGGGQPQHF.

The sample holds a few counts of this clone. The CDR3 protein is CASSLDRASGNEQFF. CDR3 sequence (DNA): TGTGCCAGCAGCTTAGATCGGGCTAGCGGGAATGAGCAGTTCTTC. This chain joins TRBV11-3 and TRBJ2-1, with TRBD2 matching 8 bases. Germline CDR1 and CDR2: SGHNT and YENEEA. The V segment lost 0 bases and the J segment 7 bases; nucleotides outside the gene matches: 5. The CDR3 consists of 15 residues.

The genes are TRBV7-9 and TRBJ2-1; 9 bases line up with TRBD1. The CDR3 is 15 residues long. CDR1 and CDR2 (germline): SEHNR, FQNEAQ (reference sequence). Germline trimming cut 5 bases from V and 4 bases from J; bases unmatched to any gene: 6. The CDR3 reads CASSTGTGLYNEQFF. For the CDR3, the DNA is TGTGCCAGCAGCACGGGGACAGGGCTTTACAATGAGCAGTTCTTC.